Below are 16 T cell receptor beta chains sequenced from a single sample in a study of T cell responses to AZD1222 COVID-19 vaccine. TCRdb's table, derived via immunoSEQ multiplex PCR, lists solely in-frame clones and lacks some. This sample has some 110,000 clones, with 82% found just once. This specimen consisted of peripheral blood, obtained on day 0 of AZD1222 vaccination. Every receptor here comes from an adult in good health.

The CDR3 protein is CASSLDRSGTEAFF. The CDR3 DNA sequence: TGTGCCAGCAGCTTGGACAGGTCGGGCACTGAAGCTTTCTTT. The chain has TRBV7-9 and TRBJ1-1; 7 nucleotides agree with TRBD1. The trim removed 3 bases at V and 4 bases at J, leaving 5 bases unmatched. Germline CDR1 and CDR2: SEHNR and FQNEAQ (reference sequence). This CDR3 comprises 14 residues.

The V and J genes are TRBV5-1 and TRBJ2-1, with D possibly being TRBD1 or TRBD2 (5 bases each). V was pared by 0 bases and J by 7 bases, with 17 bases between. The V gene's germline CDR1 is SGHRS and CDR2 YFSETQ. The CDR3 sequence is 16 residues long. CDR3 in DNA: TGCGCCAGCAGCTTGGGTCACGGGACCCTTGGAAATGAGCAGTTCTTC. This translates into CASSLGHGTLGNEQFF.

The rearrangement links TRBV16 to TRBJ1-1; no clear D gene. CDR1 is KGHSY and CDR2 is FQNENV in the germline V gene. The V gene lost 8 bases and the J gene lost 6 bases, with 13 bases spanning the gap. This CDR3 has 12 residues. The CDR3 coding sequence is TGTGCCAGCGGCTCTGGCGGGGCTGAAGCTTTCTTT. Translation gives CASGSGGAEAFF.

This chain connects TRBV9 to TRBJ2-1; no clear D gene. The CDR3 loop spans 12 amino acids. Germline CDR1 reads SGDLS; CDR2 reads YYNGEE. Trimming cost V 0 bases and J 7 bases, with 5 bases left between them. CDR3 amino acids: CASSVEENEQFF. CDR3 bases: TGTGCCAGCAGCGTAGAGGAAAATGAGCAGTTCTTC.

The sample holds a few counts of this clone. The V and J genes are TRBV7-2 and TRBJ2-3, with 10 bases lining up with TRBD2. Per the germline V gene, CDR1 is SGHTA and CDR2 is FQGNSA. The CDR3 consists of 15 residues. With V trimmed by 5 bases and J by 0 bases, 2 bases remained unmatched. The CDR3 reads CASSLTSGSTDTQYF. CDR3 sequence (DNA): TGTGCCAGCAGCCTGACTAGCGGGAGCACAGATACGCAGTATTTT.

The V and J genes are TRBV2 and TRBJ1-5, with D unresolved. Per germline, CDR1 SNHLY and CDR2 FYNNEI. The CDR3 runs to 14 residues. V was cut by 10 bases and J by 0 bases, with 13 bases left in between. For the CDR3, the DNA is TGTGCCACCACGACCGGTTATAGCAATCAGCCCCAGCATTTT. Translating gives CATTTGYSNQPQHF.

V is TRBV9 and J is TRBJ2-1; 7 positions agree with TRBD1. The CDR3 is 14 amino acids. The trim removed 9 bases at V and 7 bases at J, leaving 13 bases unmatched. Germline values: CDR1 SGDLS, CDR2 YYNGEE. This CDR3 reads CAISRTGIENEQFF. CDR3 bases: TGTGCCATTTCCCGGACAGGCATCGAAAATGAGCAGTTCTTC.

This chain joins TRBV9 and TRBJ2-4, with D possibly being TRBD2 (7 bases). Trimming shortened V by 1 base and J by 0 bases, and 11 bases separated the two germline ends. Germline values: CDR1 SGDLS, CDR2 YYNGEE. The CDR3 has 16 amino acids. The CDR3 DNA reads TGTGCCAGCAGCGTATCGGGGGGCTTAGCCAAAAACATTCAGTACTTC. This gives the protein CASSVSGGLAKNIQYF.

The chain recombines TRBV6-2 or TRBV6-3 with TRBJ2-2; D is ambiguous. CDR1 and CDR2 (germline): MNHEY, SVGEGT. V lost 5 bases to trimming and J lost 6 bases, with 4 bases between them. The CDR3 extends over 11 amino acids. The CDR3 DNA reads as TGTGCCAGCAGTACCGCCGGGGAGCTGTTTTTT. Its protein is CASSTAGELFF.

The chain carries TRBV7-9 and TRBJ2-3; a possible D gene is TRBD2 (7 bases). V lost 7 bases, J lost 2 bases, and 19 bases lay in between. CDR3 size: 16 residues. Germline V CDR1 and CDR2: SEHNR, FQNEAQ (reference sequence). CDR3 loop: CASTTRRGGDTDTQYF. CDR3 coding DNA: TGTGCCAGCACTACCCGGAGGGGGGGGGACACAGATACGCAGTATTTT.

This sequence joins TRBV28 and TRBJ2-5; 8 bases are shared with TRBD1. The J call is doubtful: the DNA matches TRBJ2-7 better. The CDR3 has 16 residues. Germline-derived CDR1 and CDR2 are MDHEN and SYDVKM. DNA of the CDR3: TGTGCCAGCAGTTATCCCGGGACAGGACATACCTACGAGCAGTACTTC. Protein sequence: CASSYPGTGHTYEQYF.

This clone was seen only once. The V and J genes are TRBV2 and TRBJ2-3; TRBD2 agrees at 12 bases. V gave up 4 bases and J gave up 0 bases; unmatched junction bases: 2. Per the germline V gene, CDR1 is SNHLY and CDR2 is FYNNEI. The CDR3 loop spans 16 amino acids. The CDR3 coding sequence is TGTGCCAGCAGTGTCGGACTAGCGGGAAGCACAGATACGCAGTATTTT. This encodes CASSVGLAGSTDTQYF.

The CDR3 bases are TGTGCCAGCAGCTTACACCAGGGGGCCGGTCCCAATGAGCAGTTCTTC. Translated: CASSLHQGAGPNEQFF. The chain links TRBV11-3 to TRBJ2-1; 8 nucleotides match TRBD1. Unmatched junction bases numbered 9, after V lost 2 bases and J lost 6 bases. The germline V gene has CDR1 SGHNT and CDR2 YENEEA. The CDR3 consists of 16 residues. Variable domain in full (rest from reference TRBV11-3 and TRBJ2-1): EAGVVQSPRYKIIEKKQPVAFWCNPISGHNTLYWYLQNLGQGPELLIRYENEEAVDDSQLPKDRFSAERLKGVDSTLKIQPAELGDSAVYLCASSLHQGAGPNEQFFGPGTRLTVL.

The chain links TRBV5-1 to TRBJ2-2; D is uncertain. The V gene lost 4 bases and the J gene lost 2 bases, with 15 bases spanning the gap. The germline CDR1 and CDR2 sequences are SGHRS and YFSETQ. The CDR3 is 16 amino acids. CDR3 loop: CASSRMAAINTGELFF. The CDR3 bases are TGCGCCAGCAGCCGGATGGCCGCGATTAACACCGGGGAGCTGTTTTTT.

This clone was counted a single time. The rearrangement links TRBV19 to TRBJ2-2, with D uncertain. CDR1 and CDR2 (germline): LNHDA, SQIVND (reference sequence). V lost 7 bases and J 1 base, leaving 13 bases between the germline ends. The CDR3 spans 15 residues. CDR3 residues: CASTNPGQNTGELFF. In DNA form, the CDR3 reads TGTGCCAGTACGAACCCAGGTCAGAACACCGGGGAGCTGTTTTTT.

Here the CDR3 reads CASSSDRRNEQFF. In nucleotides, the CDR3 is TGTGCCAGCAGCTCGGACAGGCGCAATGAGCAGTTCTTC. The genes are TRBV5-4 and TRBJ2-1; TRBD1 matches 7 bases. The junction had 3 bases not matched to a gene; V was cut back by 3 bases and J by 6 bases. The CDR3 loop spans 13 amino acids. CDR1 is SGHNT and CDR2 is YYREEE in the germline V gene (reference sequence).